This T cell receptor beta chain was recovered during a study of cytomegalovirus exposure and HLA in healthy donors. Study-level results: Later, an analysis found that TCR clusters from the first cohort tended to co-occur in the roughly 120 validation repertoires.

This clone was recorded a few times. The antigen remains undetermined. The protocol was immunoSEQ multiplex PCR, while the TCRdb copy is restricted to in-frame clones and leaves out a portion. The sample contains 250,000 to 400,000 clones, approximately 91% of which appear only once. Trimming removed 8 bases at V and 0 bases at J, with 5 bases between. Germline V gene sequence: CDR1 MNHEY, CDR2 SVGAGI. The CDR3 runs to 11 residues. V is TRBV6-5 and J is TRBJ2-7; D is undetermined. Sequenced material: PBMCs. The clonotype was recovered from a man aged 25-45 years in good health and CMV-seronegative. This chain's CDR3 is CASGDSYEQYF. The CDR3 coding sequence is TGTGCCAGCGGAGACTCCTACGAGCAGTACTTC.